This entry lists 30 T cell receptor beta chains sequenced from one sample in a study of CD8 T cells in ankylosing spondylitis. Study-level findings and limits: A TCR beta motif of several highly homologous variants seemed to mark ankylosing spondylitis blood.

TCRdb reanalysed the 5' RACE reads using MiXCR and keeps one entry per CDR3 protein. This table has a few hundred thousand distinct CDR3 sequences, under 25% appearing once. Their antigen targets remain unknown. Sequencing used blood, either unsorted or a sorted T cell fraction (not recorded which). Every receptor here comes from a male donor with ankylosing spondylitis.

This rearrangement joins TRBV5-1 to TRBJ2-1; TRBD1 is a possible D gene (5 bases). Germline V gene lookup returns CDR1 SGHRS and CDR2 YFSETQ. The CDR3 runs to 16 residues. Trimming cost V 4 bases and J 3 bases, with 17 bases left between them. The CDR3 reads CASSREVGQIYNEQFF. Here the CDR3 DNA reads TGCGCCAGCAGCCGAGAGGTGGGGCAGATCTACAATGAGCAGTTCTTC.

This chain uses TRBV4-3 with TRBJ2-3; D call uncertain. The CDR3 totals 15 residues. The ends were cut back, 1 base at V and 10 bases at J, with 18 bases in the middle. Germline V gene sequence: CDR1 LGHNA, CDR2 YSLEER. This CDR3 is CASSQVMDPISAQYF. The CDR3 nucleotides are TGCGCCAGCAGCCAAGTGATGGACCCCATATCCGCGCAGTATTTT.

The chain couples TRBV5-1 to TRBJ2-2; 7 bases are a match to TRBD1. Germline V gene sequence: CDR1 SGHRS, CDR2 YFSETQ. The CDR3 totals 15 residues. V lost 2 bases, J lost 1 base, and 2 bases stayed unmatched. Written as DNA, the CDR3 is TGCGCCAGCAGCTTTAACAGGGGGAACACCGGGGAGCTGTTTTTT. Translating gives CASSFNRGNTGELFF.

CDR3 nucleotide sequence: TGTGCCAGCAGCCAAGGCATTAGCGGGAGTAGCACAGATACGCAGTATTTT. Translation: CASSQGISGSSTDTQYF. The chain joins TRBV3-1 to TRBJ2-3, with TRBD2 matching 9 bases. With V trimmed by 1 base and J by 0 bases, 5 bases remained unmatched. The CDR3 runs to 17 residues. The germline V gene has CDR1 LGHDT and CDR2 YNNKEL (reference sequence).

This clonotype showed up just a few times. The V call is TRBV10-2, the J call TRBJ2-4; 7 bases match TRBD1. Germline V gives CDR1 WSHSY, CDR2 SAAADI. This CDR3 is built from 13 residues. Trimming cost V 5 bases and J 5 bases; bases outside gene matches: 3. The CDR3 region is CASSSGQQNIQYF. Here the CDR3 DNA reads TGCGCCAGCAGTTCGGGACAGCAAAACATTCAGTACTTC.

In its sample, this clonotype was seen many times. This chain links TRBV29-1 with TRBJ2-5; no definite D call. CDR1 is SQVTM, CDR2 ANQGSEA, per germline. V shed 4 bases and J shed 3 bases, with 18 bases lying between them. The CDR3 covers 15 residues. The CDR3: CSVGRMGIEEETQYF. The DNA for the CDR3 is TGCAGCGTTGGAAGGATGGGGATAGAGGAAGAGACCCAGTACTTC.

This clonotype occurred a few times. The chain recombines TRBV5-1 with TRBJ2-7; D could derive from TRBD1 or TRBD2 (5 bases each). Per the germline V gene, CDR1 is SGHRS and CDR2 is YFSETQ. CDR3 length: 14 residues. The ends were cut back, 5 bases at V and 6 bases at J, with 18 bases in the middle. The CDR3 region has the DNA TGCGCCAGCAGTGTCACTGGGGGTTCGCGCGAGCAGTACTTC. This sequence encodes CASSVTGGSREQYF.

This clonotype was observed a few times. The rearrangement uses TRBV6-2 or TRBV6-3 and TRBJ2-7, with a weak D call TRBD1 (5 bases). Germline CDR1 and CDR2: MNHEY and SVGEGT. Trimming stripped 7 bases from V and 2 bases from J, with 12 bases between. This CDR3 region has 13 residues. CDR3 sequence reads: CASKTQGTYEQYF. CDR3 nucleotide sequence: TGTGCCAGCAAGACGCAGGGTACCTACGAGCAGTACTTC.

In the case of this clonotype: A read error is possible here, since a much larger clone lies one base away. The conserved phenylalanine or tryptophan is not found at the CDR3 terminus, so this likely reflects a read error. This chain joins TRBV20-1 and TRBJ2-1; D remains unclear. Germline V lookup: CDR1 DFQATT, CDR2 SNEGSKA (reference sequence). Trimming shortened V by 3 bases and J by 4 bases, and 4 bases separated the two germline ends. The length of the CDR3 is 11 residues. CDR3 sequence reads: CSASRYNEQFL. The CDR3 nucleotides read TGCAGTGCTAGTCGATACAATGAGCAGTTCCTC.

This sequence joins TRBV6-2 or TRBV6-3 and TRBJ1-4; D uncertain. The CDR3 consists of 16 residues. Germline V gives CDR1 MNHEY, CDR2 SVGEGT. The V gene lost 0 bases and the J gene lost 8 bases, with 16 bases spanning the gap. The CDR3, as DNA: TGTGCCAGCAGTTACTCTTTTCAGGACGGAATAGAAAAACTGTTTTTT. Its translation is CASSYSFQDGIEKLFF.

This clonotype came up a few times. J is TRBJ2-7 and V is TRBV29-1; tentative D call: TRBD1 (6 bases). CDR3 length: 13 residues. Germline assignment: CDR1 SQVTM and CDR2 ANQGSEA. The V end lost 6 bases, the J end lost 1 base, and 13 bases lay between the germline ends. The CDR3 sequence is CSVTRTASYEQYF. The CDR3 DNA reads TGCAGCGTCACAAGGACAGCATCCTACGAGCAGTACTTC.

The chain carries TRBV19 and TRBJ2-7, with a possible D match to TRBD2 (6 bases). From germline, CDR1 is LNHDA and CDR2 SQIVND (reference sequence). V lost 6 bases, J lost 5 bases, and 14 bases lay in between. This CDR3 spans 13 amino acids. As DNA, the CDR3 is TGTGCCAGTAGATCCGGGAGAGTCAACGAGCAGTACTTC. It specifies CASRSGRVNEQYF. The full variable domain, rest sourced from reference TRBV19 and TRBJ2-7, is DGGITQSPKYLFRKEGQNVTLSCEQNLNHDAMYWYRQDPGQGLRLIYYSQIVNDFQKGDIAEGYSVSREKKESFPLTVTSAQKNPTAFYLCASRSGRVNEQYFGPGTRLTVT.

V usage is TRBV3-1 and J usage is TRBJ2-3, with D uncertain. The germline V gene has CDR1 LGHDT and CDR2 YNNKEL (reference sequence). The CDR3 contains 14 residues. Trimming shortened V by 4 bases and J by 6 bases, and 14 bases separated the two germline ends. The CDR3 nucleotides read TGTGCCAGCAGCCTCGGGCCCCCCCAGGATACGCAGTATTTT. Residues: CASSLGPPQDTQYF.

The V call is TRBV20-1, the J call TRBJ1-4; 7 positions match TRBD1. The CDR3 is 11 residues long. Germline CDR1 DFQATT, CDR2 SNEGSKA (reference sequence). V shed 5 bases, J shed 13 bases, and the junction held 7 bases outside the gene matches. CDR3 protein: CSAEGTEGLFF. Written as DNA, the CDR3 is TGCAGTGCTGAGGGGACAGAGGGACTGTTTTTT.

This clonotype was seen a handful of times. The J gene is TRBJ2-2, the V gene TRBV7-3; D uncertain. Trimming left V 0 bases short and J 4 bases short, with 9 bases between. CDR1 is SGHTA and CDR2 is FQGTGA in the germline V gene. CDR3 length equals 15 residues. CDR3 region: CASSLTHTTTGELFF. The CDR3 coding sequence is TGTGCCAGCAGCTTAACTCACACCACCACCGGGGAGCTGTTTTTT.

The genes are TRBV30 and TRBJ2-3; D tentatively reads TRBD1 or TRBD2 (6 bases each). The CDR3 is made up of 14 amino acids. CDR1 and CDR2 from the germline V gene are GTSNPN and SVGIG (reference sequence). V was clipped by 7 bases and J by 2 bases, with 16 bases between them. The CDR3 here is CAYSQGRSTDTQYF. For the CDR3, the DNA is TGTGCCTACAGCCAGGGGAGGTCCACAGATACGCAGTATTTT.

This clonotype was counted at least ten times. For the CDR3, the DNA is TGTGCCAGCAGCGTAGGGACTCCTTCCTACAATGAGCAGTTCTTC. Its translation is CASSVGTPSYNEQFF. This chain joins TRBV9 and TRBJ2-1; tentative D call: TRBD2 (5 bases). The CDR3 contains 15 residues. The germline V and J ends were trimmed by 0 bases and 1 base, with 8 bases remaining between them. CDR1 is SGDLS, CDR2 YYNGEE, per germline.

This clonotype was observed a few times. This chain uses TRBV7-8 with TRBJ2-5; no firm D call. The germline gives CDR1 SGHVS, CDR2 FQNEAQ. Trimming pared 1 base from V and 7 bases from J, leaving 16 bases between. This CDR3 region has 15 residues. CDR3 bases: TGTGCCAGCAGCTTAGGTTTTGGCCATGTTGGGACCCAGTACTTC. Translated, it gives CASSLGFGHVGTQYF.

Only a few counts were recorded for this clonotype. The chain uses TRBV18 and TRBJ2-1, with 13 bases lining up with TRBD2. V lost 4 bases, J lost 6 bases, and 9 bases stayed unmatched. This CDR3 has 17 amino acids. The germline V gene has CDR1 KGHSH and CDR2 LQKENI. The CDR3 spells CASSQELAGGPINEQFF. DNA for the CDR3: TGTGCCAGCTCACAGGAACTAGCGGGAGGGCCGATCAATGAGCAGTTCTTC.

There are many counts of this clonotype. The chain recombines TRBV18 with TRBJ2-3; tentatively, D is TRBD1 (6 bases). Trimming removed 1 base at V and 4 bases at J, with 9 bases between. CDR3 length: 14 residues. CDR1 is KGHSH, CDR2 LQKENI, per germline. CDR3 bases: TGTGCCAGCTCACCACTTTCAGGGGCAGATACGCAGTATTTT. It codes for CASSPLSGADTQYF.

This clonotype was seen many times. The chain links TRBV9 to TRBJ2-1, with TRBD2 matching 8 bases. The V segment lost 4 bases and the J segment 5 bases; nucleotides outside the gene matches: 11. The germline V gene encodes CDR1 SGDLS and CDR2 YYNGEE. The CDR3 runs to 16 residues. The CDR3 DNA sequence: TGTGCCAGCAGCCCGCGGGGGGCGAGATTAGACAATGAGCAGTTCTTC. Protein product: CASSPRGARLDNEQFF.

In its sample, this clonotype was seen many times. The chain employs TRBV29-1 and TRBJ1-1; TRBD1 matches 7 bases. V trimming: 6 bases; J trimming: 5 bases; junction bases outside the gene matches: 6. The CDR3 has 12 residues. The germline V gene has CDR1 SQVTM and CDR2 ANQGSEA. In nucleotides, the CDR3 is TGCAGCGTGACGACAGGGAGGACTGAAGCTTTCTTT. Amino acids: CSVTTGRTEAFF.

The rearrangement uses TRBV7-9 and TRBJ2-5; 9 bases are a match to TRBD1. The CDR3 is 17 residues long. Germline V gene lookup returns CDR1 SEHNR and CDR2 FQNEAQ (reference sequence). V trimming: 5 bases; J trimming: 2 bases; junction bases outside the gene matches: 12. The CDR3 region is CASSPGTGPAGQETQYF. CDR3 DNA: TGTGCCAGCAGCCCCGGGACAGGGCCAGCGGGTCAAGAGACCCAGTACTTC. The whole variable domain, remainder taken from reference TRBV7-9 and TRBJ2-5, is DTGVSQNPRHKITKRGQNVTFRCDPISEHNRLYWYRQTLGQGPEFLTYFQNEAQLEKSRLLSDRFSAERPKGSFSTLEIQRTEQGDSAMYLCASSPGTGPAGQETQYFGPGTRLLVL.

The J gene is TRBJ2-3, the V gene TRBV2, with TRBD2 matching 9 bases. This CDR3 comprises 15 residues. CDR1 SNHLY and CDR2 FYNNEI come from the germline V gene. The V gene end was trimmed by 4 bases and the J gene end by 6 bases; junction bases not matched to a gene: 8. The CDR3 sequence is CASSATGTSYDTQYF. The CDR3 DNA reads as TGTGCCAGCAGTGCCACCGGGACTAGCTATGATACGCAGTATTTT. The whole variable domain, filled in from reference TRBV2 and TRBJ2-3, reads EPEVTQTPSHQVTQMGQEVILRCVPISNHLYFYWYRQILGQKVEFLVSFYNNEISEKSEIFDDQFSVERPDGSNFTLKIRSTKLEDSAMYFCASSATGTSYDTQYFGPGTRLTVL.

Only a few counts were recorded for this clonotype. The chain carries TRBV6-1 and TRBJ2-3, with TRBD2 matching over 14 bases. J lost 2 bases, V lost 8 bases, and 12 bases had no gene match. This CDR3 contains 18 residues. CDR1 and CDR2 from the germline V gene are MNHNS and SASEGT. CDR3 DNA: TGTGCCAGCGGGGGGACTAGCGGGAGTACCCCCTTCACAGATACGCAGTATTTT. Translating it yields CASGGTSGSTPFTDTQYF.

The chain employs TRBV4-3 and TRBJ1-2; perhaps TRBD1 as D (5 bases). This CDR3 is 14 amino acids long. CDR1 and CDR2 (germline): LGHNA, YSLEER. V was cut by 0 bases and J by 7 bases, with 12 bases left in between. Here the CDR3 reads CASSQDSGGFGYTF. The CDR3 region has the DNA TGCGCCAGCAGCCAAGACTCGGGGGGATTTGGCTACACCTTC.

This clonotype was counted a single time. The V and J genes are TRBV5-1 and TRBJ2-1, with TRBD1 matching over 8 bases. Trimming cost V 4 bases and J 6 bases; bases outside gene matches: 15. The CDR3 has 17 residues. Germline-derived CDR1 and CDR2 are SGHRS and YFSETQ. CDR3 sequence: CASSTRTGRVGGNEQFF. CDR3 nucleotides: TGCGCCAGCAGCACAAGGACAGGGCGAGTTGGGGGCAATGAGCAGTTCTTC.

This clonotype was seen a handful of times. The gene calls are TRBV5-1 and TRBJ1-6; 7 nucleotides align to TRBD1. The CDR3 runs to 15 residues. Germline V CDR1 and CDR2: SGHRS, YFSETQ. Germline trimming cut 5 bases from V and 14 bases from J; bases unmatched to any gene: 16. CDR3 protein: CASRDTGTATPALHF. DNA of the CDR3: TGCGCCAGCAGGGACACCGGGACAGCTACCCCGGCCCTCCACTTT.

This clonotype has more than one count but fewer than ten. The chain combines TRBV6-1 with TRBJ2-6; D ambiguous. The CDR3 length is 13 residues. Germline CDR1 is MNHNS and CDR2 is SASEGT. The V end lost 6 bases, the J end lost 4 bases, and 7 bases lay between the germline ends. The CDR3 nucleotides read TGTGCCAGCAGCCTTCAAGGGGCCAACGTCCTGACTTTC. Its protein is CASSLQGANVLTF.

This clonotype has just a few counts. The CDR3 nucleotides are TGTGCCAGCAGCTTAAGAGGCGGATACTCCTACGAGCAGTACTTC. Residues: CASSLRGGYSYEQYF. The chain has TRBV7-3 and TRBJ2-7; D is uncertain. The V end was cut by 1 base, the J end by 0 bases, with 10 bases between. CDR1 is SGHTA, CDR2 FQGTGA, per germline. There are 15 residues in the CDR3.